These T cell receptor beta chains were read from a single sample in a study of blood T cell repertoires in COVID-19. The data were produced by immunoSEQ multiplex PCR, yet TCRdb's version contains in-frame clones alone and is incomplete. Of about 200,000 clones listed, about 89% are singletons. Source material: PBMCs or T cells enriched from blood (not recorded which). The receptors were sampled from a woman between 18 and 30 years old who had recovered from COVID-19. Each CDR3 is given with its conserved first and last residue. A D gene is named only where the DNA matches it firmly. Only part of the rows carry a size: once, few, many, or a class if the clone is expanded.

J	D	size	V	CDR3	DNA
TRBJ2-7	NA	NA	TRBV5-1	CASSLINPYEQYF	TGCGCCAGCAGCCTTATAAATCCTTACGAGCAGTACTTC
TRBJ1-2	NA	NA	TRBV5-4	CASSFRQKDGYTF	TGTGCCAGCAGCTTCCGACAGAAGGATGGCTACACCTTC
TRBJ1-5	NA	NA	TRBV7-2	CASSGRGSNQPQHF	TGTGCCAGCAGCGGACGAGGGTCTAATCAGCCCCAGCATTTT
TRBJ1-1	TRBD1	NA	TRBV4-2	CASSQGYRGTEAFF	TGTGCCAGCAGCCAAGGGTACAGGGGGACTGAAGCTTTCTTT
TRBJ2-7	NA	NA	TRBV11-2	CASSQLRQQYF	TGTGCCAGCAGCCAGTTGAGGCAGCAGTACTTC
TRBJ2-5	NA	NA	TRBV24-1	CATSDLGEDQETQYF	TGTGCCACCAGTGATTTGGGGGAGGACCAAGAGACCCAGTACTTC
TRBJ1-2	NA	NA	TRBV30	CAWSVQLANYGYTF	TGTGCCTGGAGTGTACAGTTAGCTAACTATGGCTACACCTTC
TRBJ2-5	TRBD2	NA	TRBV4-2	CASSQDTAGGQETQYF	TGTGCCAGCAGCCAAGATACGGCGGGGGGGCAAGAGACCCAGTACTTC
TRBJ1-2	NA	NA	TRBV2	CASTLGPYGYTF	TGTGCCAGCACCCTGGGGCCCTATGGCTACACCTTC
TRBJ2-3	NA	NA	TRBV28	CASSLISSTDTQYF	TGTGCCAGCAGTTTAATTAGTAGCACAGATACGCAGTATTTT
TRBJ1-1	NA	once	TRBV13	CASSLRGDTEAFF	TGTGCCAGCAGCCTCAGGGGAGACACTGAAGCTTTCTTT
TRBJ1-3	NA	NA	TRBV24-1	CATRGDNCSGNTIYF	TGTGCCACCAGGGGGGACAACTGCTCTGGAAACACCATATATTTT
TRBJ2-1	NA	NA	TRBV7-9	CASSLGGSIYNEQFF	TGTGCCAGCAGCTTAGGAGGCTCAATCTACAATGAGCAGTTCTTC